This section outlines one TCR beta chain sequence together with its context. The antigen remains undetermined. The sample is drawn from a study of spatial heterogeneity in lung cancer. Study context: Sequencing of follow-up PBMC samples took place when they were available, at a median of roughly 25 months after resection. Combinations of a unique TCR and a UMI were tallied in raw reads, and on average each appeared more than ten times. Broader study findings: Ubiquitous expanded tumor TCRs showed up in blood more at resection than follow-up.

Sample time point: blood at routine non-recurrence follow-up after resection. Tumor, nontumor lung or frozen PBMC supplied whole RNA that was sequenced unsorted. CDR1 is WSHSY and CDR2 is SAAADI in the germline V gene. Losses at the gene ends were 2 bases for V and 0 bases for J; bases not matched to a gene: 5. The CDR3 has 17 residues. Each molecule of TCR cDNA was tagged with one unique molecular identifier. TCRdb fed the 5' RACE reads into MiXCR, producing one record per CDR3 protein. Here the sample spans 51,000 or so distinct CDR3 sequences, roughly 7.4% being singletons. This chain connects TRBV10-2 to TRBJ2-3, with TRBD2 matching over 10 bases. This sample comprised PBMCs, obtained at follow-up. The receptor comes from a female donor with early-stage non-small cell lung cancer. Here the CDR3 reads CASSERAGGLSTDTQYF. DNA of the CDR3: TGCGCCAGCAGTGAGCGAGCGGGGGGGCTTAGCACAGATACGCAGTATTTT.